Listed below are T cell receptor beta chains from one sample, sequenced in a study of blood T cell repertoires in COVID-19. Assay used: immunoSEQ multiplex PCR; TCRdb lists only in-frame clones, some missing. The data show tens of thousands of clones, less than 85% seen once. The sample consisted of peripheral blood. The receptors originated from a human donor in a cohort sampled during active COVID-19. Each CDR3 is given with its conserved first and last residue. Fields, in order: J gene, D gene, V gene, clone size, CDR3 DNA, CDR3 protein. The D gene is left open where the match is weak. Clone size is given for some rows only: seen once, a few or many times, or a class if the clone is expanded.

J: TRBJ2-3
D: .
V: TRBV25-1
size: .
DNA: TGTGCCAGCAGTGATTGGGGGGATAGCACAGATACGCAGTATTTT
CDR3: CASSDWGDSTDTQYF

J: TRBJ2-3
D: TRBD1
V: TRBV24-1
size: .
DNA: TGTGCCACTCGGGCGGCGCAGGGGGCTACAGATACGCAGTATTTT
CDR3: CATRAAQGATDTQYF

J: TRBJ2-1
D: TRBD1
V: TRBV2
size: .
DNA: TGTGCCACCACTCGACAGGGCTACAATGAGCAGTTCTTC
CDR3: CATTRQGYNEQFF

J: TRBJ2-4
D: .
V: TRBV6-5
size: .
DNA: TGTGCCAGCAGGGATACGCGACAGCCAGAAAACATTCAGTACTTC
CDR3: CASRDTRQPENIQYF

J: TRBJ2-5
D: TRBD2
V: TRBV5-1
size: .
DNA: TGCGCCAGCAGGTGGACTAGCGGGGGAGGGGAGACCCAGTACTTC
CDR3: CASRWTSGGGETQYF

J: TRBJ1-1
D: .
V: TRBV11-3
size: .
DNA: TGTGCCAGCAGCGCCACAGGGAATACTGAAGCTTTCTTT
CDR3: CASSATGNTEAFF

J: TRBJ2-2
D: .
V: TRBV19
size: .
DNA: TGTGCCAGTAGTATAGTTGGGCAGGGAAAAACCGGGGAGCTGTTTTTT
CDR3: CASSIVGQGKTGELFF

J: TRBJ2-3
D: TRBD1
V: TRBV6-2/TRBV6-3
size: once
DNA: TGTGCCAGCAGTTACCCTCCGGGACAGTTTCACACAGATACGCAGTATTTT
CDR3: CASSYPPGQFHTDTQYF

J: TRBJ1-1
D: .
V: TRBV5-4
size: .
DNA: TGTGCCAGCAGCTTGAAGTCGATGGGGCCTGAAGCTTTCTTT
CDR3: CASSLKSMGPEAFF

J: TRBJ2-7
D: TRBD2
V: TRBV18
size: .
DNA: TGTGCCAGCTCACCACCGGGGGGACTAGCGGGTGACGAGCAGTACTTC
CDR3: CASSPPGGLAGDEQYF

J: TRBJ2-3
D: TRBD2
V: TRBV7-2
size: .
DNA: TGTGCCAGCAGCTTAATGACTCTCGCGGGGGGGACCACAGATACGCAGTATTTT
CDR3: CASSLMTLAGGTTDTQYF

J: TRBJ1-5
D: .
V: TRBV6-2/TRBV6-3
size: .
DNA: TGTGCCAGCAGTTCCCTACAGGGATCCCCCCAGCATTTT
CDR3: CASSSLQGSPQHF

J: TRBJ1-1
D: TRBD1
V: TRBV18
size: .
DNA: TGTGCCAGCTCACCACGGACAGGGGGCACTGAAGCTTTCTTT
CDR3: CASSPRTGGTEAFF

J: TRBJ2-1
D: TRBD2
V: TRBV24-1
size: .
DNA: TGTGCCACCAGTCCGGAACTAGCGGCTGAGCAGTTCTTC
CDR3: CATSPELAAEQFF

J: TRBJ1-4
D: .
V: TRBV10-3
size: few
DNA: TGTGCCACCTCACCACAGGGAACTAATGAAAAACTGTTTTTT
CDR3: CATSPQGTNEKLFF

J: TRBJ2-2
D: TRBD2
V: TRBV7-3
size: .
DNA: TGTGCCAGCAGCCCGGGGGGGTATGACACCGGGGAGCTGTTTTTT
CDR3: CASSPGGYDTGELFF

J: TRBJ1-1
D: TRBD1
V: TRBV2
size: .
DNA: TGTGCCAGCAGTGCAGTGACAGGGAGAGGGACTGAAGCTTTCTTT
CDR3: CASSAVTGRGTEAFF

J: TRBJ1-2
D: TRBD1
V: TRBV3-1/TRBV3-2
size: .
DNA: TGTGCCAGCAGCCAAGGGACAGGGCAGAGCTATGGCTACACCTTC
CDR3: CASSQGTGQSYGYTF

J: TRBJ1-2
D: .
V: TRBV24-1
size: .
DNA: TGTGCCACCAGTGATCCGTCACCGCAAGGGGATAAATCCAGGGGCTACACCTTC
CDR3: CATSDPSPQGDKSRGYTF

J: TRBJ1-1
D: .
V: TRBV12-3/TRBV12-4
size: .
DNA: TGTGCCAGCACCGAGACAATGAACACTGAAGCTTTCTTT
CDR3: CASTETMNTEAFF

J: TRBJ1-3
D: .
V: TRBV12-3/TRBV12-4
size: once
DNA: TGTGCCAGCAGTTTGCAGGGTGGAAACACCATATATTTT
CDR3: CASSLQGGNTIYF

J: TRBJ2-3
D: TRBD2
V: TRBV30
size: once
DNA: TGTGCCTGGAAAGGACTAGCGGGGGGGTATTCAACAGATACGCAGTATTTT
CDR3: CAWKGLAGGYSTDTQYF